This T cell receptor (beta chain) appears in the sequencing data of a study of regulatory T cells in long-lasting Graves disease. This clonotype was picked up many times. Documented time point: persistent/refractory GD, antithyroid drugs over 5 years with positive TRAb. The TCR library was made from RNA extracted from PBMCs. Approximately 10-milliliter peripheral blood samples went into EDTA tubes. Sequencing libraries for TCR beta were prepared with iRepertoire HTBI primers and Arm-PCR of CDR3 regions. A single record per CDR3 protein comes from TCRdb applying MiXCR to the multiplex PCR reads. This table has some 470,000 distinct CDR3 sequences, around a fifth appearing once. The sequencing here drew on peripheral blood mononuclear cells (PBMCs), taken when the disease was refractory, from a patient treated with antithyroid drugs. The source is a female donor with Graves disease.

The CDR3 DNA follows: TGTGCCAGCAGTGACAGGGGGCGAGGCACTGAAGCTTTCTTT. It codes for CASSDRGRGTEAFF. The genes are TRBV12-3 or TRBV12-4 and TRBJ1-1; 10 bases map to TRBD1. The CDR3 is made up of 14 amino acids. V was clipped by 5 bases and J by 4 bases; unmatched bases: 4.